These 30 T cell receptor beta chains were sequenced from one sample in a study of graft-versus-host responses after intestinal transplantation. The data were produced by immunoSEQ multiplex PCR, yet TCRdb's version contains in-frame clones alone and is incomplete. The sample lists around 1,700 clones; 90% to 95% were seen once. This sample comprised PBMCs, obtained 16 days after intestinal transplant. The source of these receptors is a human patient who received an intestinal transplant, so some T cells may come from the graft donor.

This sequence joins TRBV7-6 and TRBJ2-2; D could derive from TRBD1 or TRBD2 (5 bases each). The ends were cut back, 8 bases at V and 3 bases at J, with 19 bases in the middle. The CDR3 sequence is 16 residues long. Germline V gene sequence: CDR1 SGHVS, CDR2 FNYEAQ. The CDR3 DNA reads TGTGCCAGCTGGGATGGGGGTAACTACGACACCGGGGAGCTGTTTTTT. It codes for CASWDGGNYDTGELFF.

The chain is built from TRBV7-9 and TRBJ2-1; TRBD2 might be the D (6 bases). The V gene lost 6 bases and the J gene lost 9 bases, with 12 bases spanning the gap. The CDR3 covers 12 residues. The germline V gene has CDR1 SEHNR and CDR2 FQNEAQ (reference sequence). The CDR3, as DNA: TGTGCCAGCAGAAGACTAGGGATTGAGCAGTTCTTC. Translated: CASRRLGIEQFF. The variable domain in full, completed from reference TRBV7-9 and TRBJ2-1, reads DTGVSQNPRHKITKRGQNVTFRCDPISEHNRLYWYRQTLGQGPEFLTYFQNEAQLEKSRLLSDRFSAERPKGSFSTLEIQRTEQGDSAMYLCASRRLGIEQFFGPGTRLTVL.

V usage is TRBV19 and J usage is TRBJ2-7, with TRBD2 matching 9 bases. Germline V lookup: CDR1 LNHDA, CDR2 SQIVND (reference sequence). This CDR3 comprises 15 residues. Losses at the gene ends were 4 bases for V and 0 bases for J; bases not matched to a gene: 4. CDR3 region: CASSSHSGSSYEQYF. The CDR3 DNA is TGTGCCAGTAGTAGCCATAGCGGGAGCTCCTACGAGCAGTACTTC.

The chain couples TRBV11-3 to TRBJ2-2; D is uncertain. The CDR3 sequence is 12 residues long. Deletions cut 0 bases from V and 7 bases from J, with 3 bases between. Germline V gene sequence: CDR1 SGHNT, CDR2 YENEEA. CDR3: CASSLEFGELFF. The CDR3, as DNA: TGTGCCAGCAGCTTAGAGTTCGGGGAGCTGTTTTTT.

The table lists this clone with a count of one. This rearrangement joins TRBV7-9 to TRBJ2-2, with D possibly TRBD2 on 5 matching bases. In germline, CDR1 is SEHNR, CDR2 FQNEAQ (reference sequence). Trimming took off 5 bases at V and 5 bases at J, with 15 bases between the two ends. This CDR3 is built from 15 residues. The CDR3: CASSLTTRATGELFF. In DNA, the CDR3 is TGTGCCAGCAGCCTAACTACTAGGGCTACCGGGGAGCTGTTTTTT.

This CDR3 is CASSSTGGVGNEQFF. As DNA, the CDR3 is TGTGCCAGCAGCTCAACAGGGGGCGTGGGCAATGAGCAGTTCTTC. The J gene is TRBJ2-1, the V gene TRBV7-9; 9 nucleotides match TRBD1. The V gene's germline CDR1 is SEHNR and CDR2 FQNEAQ (reference sequence). Losses at the gene ends were 4 bases for V and 6 bases for J; bases not matched to a gene: 7. This CDR3 has 15 residues. The full variable domain, in which reference TRBV7-9 and TRBJ2-1 provide the parts outside the CDR3, is DTGVSQNPRHKITKRGQNVTFRCDPISEHNRLYWYRQTLGQGPEFLTYFQNEAQLEKSRLLSDRFSAERPKGSFSTLEIQRTEQGDSAMYLCASSSTGGVGNEQFFGPGTRLTVL.

This clone was seen only once. The chain links TRBV2 to TRBJ2-5, with D perhaps assigned TRBD1 or TRBD2 (5 bases each). Per the germline V gene, CDR1 is SNHLY and CDR2 is FYNNEI. The length of the CDR3 is 13 residues. DNA for the CDR3: TGTGGAAGGGTGCCGGGACGGCAAGAGACCCAGTACTTC. This encodes CGRVPGRQETQYF.

CDR3 amino acids: CASSLLAGGPDTQYF. The CDR3, as DNA: TGTGCCAGCAGCTTACTAGCGGGGGGGCCAGATACGCAGTATTTT. The rearrangement joins TRBV7-3 to TRBJ2-3; the match to TRBD2 covers 12 bases. The CDR3 has 15 residues. Germline loops: CDR1 SGHTA, CDR2 FQGTGA. Trimming removed 2 bases from V and 4 bases from J; junction bases left unmatched: 1.

The chain's CDR3 is CASSSGATNEKLFF. The CDR3 nucleotides read TGTGCCAGCAGCTCGGGGGCAACTAATGAAAAACTGTTTTTT. This chain uses TRBV7-9 with TRBJ1-4, with D maybe TRBD1 (5 bases). Germline-derived CDR1 and CDR2 are SEHNR and FQNEAQ (reference sequence). The CDR3 runs 14 residues. V lost 4 bases and J lost 0, with 6 bases in between.

The V and J genes are TRBV7-9 and TRBJ2-1; D possibly corresponds to TRBD2 (5 bases). This CDR3 contains 12 residues. The ends were cut back, 1 base at V and 8 bases at J, with 6 bases in the middle. Germline V gene data show CDR1 as SEHNR and CDR2 as FQNEAQ (reference sequence). In DNA, the CDR3 is TGTGCCAGCAGCTTAGACGGGGATGAGCAGTTCTTC. Translating gives CASSLDGDEQFF.

V is TRBV27 and J is TRBJ2-1, with no clear D. CDR1 and CDR2 from the germline V gene are MNHEY and SMNVEV (reference sequence). The CDR3 is made up of 14 amino acids. Trimming took 0 bases from V and 4 from J, leaving 7 bases between them. As DNA, the CDR3 is TGTGCCAGCAGTTTATCGGACCCATACAATGAGCAGTTCTTC. Translated, it gives CASSLSDPYNEQFF.

The rearrangement links TRBV27 to TRBJ2-2; D unresolved. V was trimmed by 8 bases and J by 3 bases, leaving 7 bases between them. The germline V gene has CDR1 MNHEY and CDR2 SMNVEV (reference sequence). The CDR3 totals 12 residues. In DNA, the CDR3 is TGTGCCAGCGGATGGGACACCGGGGAGCTGTTTTTT. Its translation is CASGWDTGELFF.

This clone has more than one count but fewer than ten. The chain joins TRBV2 to TRBJ1-6; the D is unclear. Trimming removed 6 bases at V and 10 bases at J, with 1 base between. The CDR3 extends over 9 amino acids. Germline V gene lookup returns CDR1 SNHLY and CDR2 FYNNEI. As DNA, the CDR3 is TGTGCCAGCAGCTCACCCCTCCACTTT. It translates to CASSSPLHF.

This chain uses TRBV4-1 with TRBJ2-1, with D possibly matching TRBD1 (6 bases). CDR1 MGHRA and CDR2 YSYEKL come from the germline V gene. Trimming left V 5 bases short and J 6 bases short, with 14 bases between. The CDR3 totals 14 residues. As DNA, the CDR3 is TGCGCCAGCAGCTTCGTGGGGGCCGCCAATGAGCAGTTCTTC. It specifies CASSFVGAANEQFF.

Turning to this clone: Relative to the germline gene, one junction end is altered; a read error may explain this. The chain recombines TRBV13 with TRBJ2-5, with D possibly matching TRBD2 (5 bases). Germline V lookup: CDR1 PRHDT, CDR2 FYEKMQ (reference sequence). The CDR3 loop spans 17 amino acids. CDR3 sequence: CASSLGGVVGNQEIQYF. Written as DNA, the CDR3 is TGTGCCAGCAGCTTAGGCGGGGTAGTGGGGAACCAAGAGATCCAGTACTTC.

This chain links TRBV11-2 with TRBJ1-5, with D perhaps TRBD1 (5 bases). Germline CDR1 is SGHAT and CDR2 is FQNNGV. V lost 6 bases and J lost 1, with 7 bases in between. The CDR3 length is 13 residues. The CDR3 reads CASSQGSNQPQHF. For the CDR3, the DNA is TGTGCCAGCAGTCAGGGAAGCAATCAGCCCCAGCATTTT.

This chain connects TRBV11-2 to TRBJ2-4; D ambiguous. The CDR3 loop spans 14 amino acids. Germline V gene sequence: CDR1 SGHAT, CDR2 FQNNGV. Trimming stripped 8 bases from V and 0 bases from J, with 11 bases between. This CDR3 reads CASSGFIAKNIQYF. DNA for the CDR3: TGTGCCAGCTCGGGCTTTATAGCCAAAAACATTCAGTACTTC.

CDR3 nucleotides: TGTGCCAGCAGCTTAGGCGGGGTAGTGGGGAACCAAGAGACCCAGTACTTC. It codes for CASSLGGVVGNQETQYF. The chain uses TRBV13 and TRBJ2-5; TRBD2 is a possible D gene (5 bases). V dropped 0 bases and J dropped 0 bases, with 14 bases sitting between them. This CDR3 contains 17 residues. Looked up from germline, CDR1 is PRHDT and CDR2 is FYEKMQ (reference sequence).

The chain combines TRBV28 with TRBJ2-5; D is uncertain. Trimming stripped 3 bases from V and 4 bases from J, with 12 bases between. CDR1 and CDR2 from the germline V gene are MDHEN and SYDVKM. This CDR3 comprises 14 residues. The CDR3 coding sequence is TGTGCCAGCAGTTTGTCGAGCGCGCCAGAGACCCAGTACTTC. Encoded protein: CASSLSSAPETQYF.

The chain combines TRBV27 with TRBJ2-7, with D maybe TRBD1 (5 bases). The germline V and J ends were trimmed by 3 bases and 2 bases, with 8 bases remaining between them. Per germline, CDR1 MNHEY and CDR2 SMNVEV (reference sequence). The CDR3 runs 13 residues. CDR3 in DNA: TGTGCCAGCAGTTTGCCAGGGACCTACGAGCAGTACTTC. Amino acids: CASSLPGTYEQYF.

The rearrangement links TRBV29-1 to TRBJ1-1, with D perhaps matching TRBD1 (6 bases). Germline assignment: CDR1 SQVTM and CDR2 ANQGSEA. This CDR3 region has 12 residues. The ends were cut back, 3 bases at V and 7 bases at J, with 12 bases in the middle. The CDR3 DNA reads as TGCAGCGTTGAGGAACAGGGCCATGAAGCTTTCTTT. Amino acids: CSVEEQGHEAFF.

This clone appeared a single time. The V call is TRBV6-4, the J call TRBJ1-6, with D uncertain. This CDR3 has 13 amino acids. Trimming pared 2 bases from V and 5 bases from J, leaving 4 bases between. Germline CDR1 and CDR2: MRHNA and SNTAGT. DNA for the CDR3: TGTGCCAGCAGTGACAGGGATAATTCACCCCTCCACTTT. Its translation is CASSDRDNSPLHF.

V usage is TRBV7-6 and J usage is TRBJ2-1; D perhaps matches TRBD2 (6 bases). CDR3 length: 17 residues. From germline, CDR1 is SGHVS and CDR2 FNYEAQ. Trimming removed 1 base from V and 9 bases from J, with 22 bases in between. CDR3 region: CASSLGITGLRAVEQFF. In nucleotides, the CDR3 is TGTGCCAGCAGCTTAGGCATAACGGGACTCCGAGCGGTTGAGCAGTTCTTC.

The rearrangement links TRBV2 to TRBJ2-1, with 7 bases that match TRBD2. The CDR3 covers 14 residues. The germline V gene has CDR1 SNHLY and CDR2 FYNNEI. Unmatched junction bases numbered 13, after V lost 10 bases and J lost 7 bases. This CDR3 reads CATFGLEKWNEQFF. The CDR3 coding sequence is TGTGCCACCTTCGGACTAGAGAAGTGGAATGAGCAGTTCTTC.

The rearrangement uses TRBV5-6 and TRBJ1-1; D gene ambiguous. This CDR3 contains 18 residues. The germline CDR1 and CDR2 sequences are SGHDT and YYEEEE. Between the trimmed V and J ends, which lost 0 bases and 0 bases, there was a span of 18 bases. CDR3 DNA: TGTGCCAGCAGCTTGGTAGGTTTCGCGGAGATTCTGAACACTGAAGCTTTCTTT. This translates into CASSLVGFAEILNTEAFF.

This chain uses TRBV6-1 with TRBJ1-4, with D hard to call. This CDR3 spans 12 amino acids. Germline CDR1 reads MNHNS; CDR2 reads SASEGT. With 5 bases removed from V and 10 bases from J, the gap between germline ends came to 11 bases. The CDR3 bases are TGTGCCAGCAGTTGGACTTGGGGAAAACTGTTTTTT. Translated, it gives CASSWTWGKLFF.

The V gene is TRBV28, the J gene TRBJ2-5; D is uncertain. The CDR3 sequence is 14 residues long. The germline V and J ends were trimmed by 5 bases and 5 bases, with 15 bases remaining between them. The germline CDR1 and CDR2 sequences are MDHEN and SYDVKM. The CDR3 bases are TGTGCCAGCAGTACCATCCTCAAAGCGGAGACCCAGTACTTC. Protein: CASSTILKAETQYF.

This clone was seen more than once but under ten times. The chain employs TRBV2 and TRBJ1-3; perhaps TRBD1 as D (5 bases). The V gene's germline CDR1 is SNHLY and CDR2 FYNNEI. Trimming pared 8 bases from V and 0 bases from J, leaving 11 bases between. CDR3 length: 14 amino acids. As DNA, the CDR3 is TGTGCCAGCGACAGTGAGAGCTCTGGAAACACCATATATTTT. Residues: CASDSESSGNTIYF.

This chain links TRBV14 with TRBJ2-2; D uncertain. The germline V gene encodes CDR1 SGHDN and CDR2 FVKESK. Deletions cut 2 bases from V and 4 bases from J, with 5 bases between. The CDR3 has 13 amino acids. The DNA of the CDR3 is TGTGCCAGCAGCCAAACCCTCACCGGGGAGCTGTTTTTT. As protein: CASSQTLTGELFF.

This sequence joins TRBV4-1 and TRBJ1-2; TRBD1 is a possible D gene (5 bases). Germline lookup yields CDR1 MGHRA and CDR2 YSYEKL. Trimming pared 0 bases from V and 4 bases from J, leaving 21 bases between. The CDR3 extends over 18 amino acids. CDR3 loop: CASSQDQGPRSLSYGYTF. CDR3 DNA sequence: TGCGCCAGCAGCCAAGACCAGGGTCCTAGGTCTCTCAGCTATGGCTACACCTTC.